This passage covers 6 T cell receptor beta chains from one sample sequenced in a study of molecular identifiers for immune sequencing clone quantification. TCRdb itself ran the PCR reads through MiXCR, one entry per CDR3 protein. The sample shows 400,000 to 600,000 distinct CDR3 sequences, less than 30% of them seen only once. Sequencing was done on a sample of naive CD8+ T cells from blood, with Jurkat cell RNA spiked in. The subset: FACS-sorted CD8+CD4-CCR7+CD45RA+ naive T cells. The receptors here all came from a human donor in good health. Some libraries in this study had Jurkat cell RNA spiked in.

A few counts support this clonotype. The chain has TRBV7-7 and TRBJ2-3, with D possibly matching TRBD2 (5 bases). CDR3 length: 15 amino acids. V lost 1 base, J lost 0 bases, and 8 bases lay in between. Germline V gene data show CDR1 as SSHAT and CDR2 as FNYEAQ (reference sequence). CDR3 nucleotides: TGTGCCAGCAGCTTAGATACGGGGAGCACAGATACGCAGTATTTT. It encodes CASSLDTGSTDTQYF. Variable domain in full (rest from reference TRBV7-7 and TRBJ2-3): GAGVSQSPRYKVTKRGQDVTLRCDPISSHATLYWYQQALGQGPEFLTYFNYEAQPDKSGLPSDRFSAERPEGSISTLTIQRTEQRDSAMYRCASSLDTGSTDTQYFGPGTRLTVL.

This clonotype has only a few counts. Written as DNA, the CDR3 is TGCGCCAGCAGCCTACCCGGTCTAGCGGGGGCAGGAGATACGCAGTATTTT. Protein sequence: CASSLPGLAGAGDTQYF. The genes are TRBV4-1 and TRBJ2-3; 10 bases agree with TRBD2. Trimming cost V 4 bases and J 5 bases; bases outside gene matches: 12. This CDR3 spans 17 amino acids. In germline, CDR1 is MGHRA, CDR2 YSYEKL.

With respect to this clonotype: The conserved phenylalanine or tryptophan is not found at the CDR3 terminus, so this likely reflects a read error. CDR3 DNA: TGTGCCGGCAGTTACAATGGGGGGACAGATACGCAGTATTGT. Its translation: CAGSYNGGTDTQYC. The J gene is TRBJ2-3, the V gene TRBV6-5; a possible D gene is TRBD2 (6 bases). This CDR3 is built from 14 residues. Germline loops: CDR1 MNHEY, CDR2 SVGAGI.

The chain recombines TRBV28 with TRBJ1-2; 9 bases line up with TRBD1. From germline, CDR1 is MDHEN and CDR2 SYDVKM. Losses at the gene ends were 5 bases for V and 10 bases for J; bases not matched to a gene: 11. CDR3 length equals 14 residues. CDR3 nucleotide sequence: TGTGCCAGCAGTCCAGATCACAGGGGGCTTTACTACACCTTC. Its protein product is CASSPDHRGLYYTF.

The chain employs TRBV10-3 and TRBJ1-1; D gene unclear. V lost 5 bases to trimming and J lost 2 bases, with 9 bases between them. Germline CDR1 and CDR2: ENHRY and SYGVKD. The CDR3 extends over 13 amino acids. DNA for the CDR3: TGTGCCATCAGTCCTACAGTCAACACTGAAGCTTTCTTT. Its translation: CAISPTVNTEAFF.

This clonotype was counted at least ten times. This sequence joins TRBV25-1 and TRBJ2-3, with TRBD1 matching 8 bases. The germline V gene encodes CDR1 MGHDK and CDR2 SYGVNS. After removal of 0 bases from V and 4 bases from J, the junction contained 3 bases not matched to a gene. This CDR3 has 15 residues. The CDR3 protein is CASSEYGTGPDTQYF. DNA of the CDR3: TGTGCCAGCAGTGAATACGGGACAGGTCCAGATACGCAGTATTTT.